The source of this T cell receptor (beta chain) is a study of graft-versus-host responses after intestinal transplantation. Comments on this clone: Its antigen is currently unknown.

V dropped 7 bases and J dropped 4; count of bases not matched to a gene: 10. Looked up from germline, CDR1 is MNHNY and CDR2 is SVGAGI (reference sequence). The CDR3 length is 15 residues. TCRdb's copy holds only in-frame clones and misses some; the assay was immunoSEQ multiplex PCR. The repertoire holds approximately 100,000 clones, with 85% to 90% as singletons. The input for sequencing was unstimulated CD4+ T cells sorted from spleen or lymph node cells, taken before intestinal transplant. This sequence joins TRBV6-6 and TRBJ2-5, with 9 bases matching TRBD2. The TCR originated in a human donor who received an intestinal transplant. The CDR3 nucleotides read TGTGCCAGCACCTTAGCCGCGGGGGGGCCAGAGACCCAGTACTTC. It codes for CASTLAAGGPETQYF.